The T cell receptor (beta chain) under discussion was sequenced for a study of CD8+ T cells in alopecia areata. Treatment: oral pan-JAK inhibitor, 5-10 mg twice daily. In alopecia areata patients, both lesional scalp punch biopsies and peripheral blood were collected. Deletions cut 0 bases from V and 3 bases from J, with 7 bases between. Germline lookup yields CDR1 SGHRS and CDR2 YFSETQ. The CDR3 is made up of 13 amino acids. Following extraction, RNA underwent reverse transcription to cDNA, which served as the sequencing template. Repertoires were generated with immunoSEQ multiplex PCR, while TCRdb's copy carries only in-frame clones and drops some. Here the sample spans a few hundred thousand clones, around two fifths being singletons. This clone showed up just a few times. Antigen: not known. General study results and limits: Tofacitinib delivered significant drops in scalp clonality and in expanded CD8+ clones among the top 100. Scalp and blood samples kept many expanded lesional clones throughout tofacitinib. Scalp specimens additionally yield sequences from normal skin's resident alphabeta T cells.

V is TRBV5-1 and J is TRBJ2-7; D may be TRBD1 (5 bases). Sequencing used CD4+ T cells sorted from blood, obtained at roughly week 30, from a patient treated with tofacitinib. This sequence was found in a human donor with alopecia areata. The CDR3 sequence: CASSLARDYEQYF. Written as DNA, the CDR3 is TGCGCCAGCAGCTTGGCCAGGGACTACGAGCAGTACTTC.